This TCR beta chain was observed in a study of Tregs in tolerant kidney transplant recipients. Study-level findings and limits: Validation in larger populations is needed because few patients were studied.

The CDR3 totals 15 residues. V shed 3 bases, J shed 7 bases, and the junction held 9 bases outside the gene matches. Per germline, CDR1 SGHRS and CDR2 YFSETQ. In the case of this clone: What it recognizes is unknown.

This table comes from immunoSEQ multiplex PCR, and its TCRdb copy is limited to in-frame clones, with some not included. The sample includes some 110,000 clones, about 90% of them seen just once. J is TRBJ1-3 and V is TRBV5-1, with TRBD1 matching over 8 bases. The sequenced material came from CD4+ T cells from blood. The receptor comes from a human donor in good health. CDR3 in DNA: TGCGCCAGCAGCTCCGGACAGGGTGTAGGGAACACCATATATTTT. It specifies CASSSGQGVGNTIYF. The full variable domain, rest sourced from reference TRBV5-1 and TRBJ1-3, is KAGVTQTPRYLIKTRGQQVTLSCSPISGHRSVSWYQQTPGQGLQFLFEYFSETQRNKGNFPGRFSGRQFSNSRSEMNVSTLELGDSALYLCASSSGQGVGNTIYFGEGSWLTVV.